The rows below give T cell receptor beta chains drawn from one sample of a study of T cells in Graves' hyperthyroidism and ophthalmopathy. TCRdb re-analysed the multiplex PCR reads in MiXCR, keeping a single row per CDR3 protein. Of about 270,000 distinct CDR3 sequences listed, approximately 23% are singletons. Sequencing input: blood. All receptors come from a man between 25 and 39 years old with Graves' ophthalmopathy. Both conserved end residues are trimmed from each CDR3. For some rows the clone size is stated as once, few or many, or as a class when expanded; others skip it.

clone_size: few
j_call: TRBJ1-5
v_call: TRBV6-6
cdr3_aa: ASSYDRGPNQPQH

clone_size: NA
j_call: TRBJ2-3
v_call: TRBV27
cdr3_aa: ASSSLDRGIDTQY

clone_size: few
j_call: TRBJ1-2
v_call: TRBV30
cdr3_aa: AWSPHLGTGVYGYT

clone_size: many
j_call: TRBJ1-6
v_call: TRBV9
cdr3_aa: ASSETAGVGGPLH

clone_size: NA
j_call: TRBJ1-6
v_call: TRBV11-1
cdr3_aa: ASSQALTGYNSPLH

clone_size: many
j_call: TRBJ1-2
v_call: TRBV30
cdr3_aa: AWIMQGNYGYT

clone_size: NA
j_call: TRBJ1-4
v_call: TRBV11-3
cdr3_aa: ASSLIRGSEKLF

clone_size: many
j_call: TRBJ1-4
v_call: TRBV11-3
cdr3_aa: ARNLGRLNEKLF

clone_size: NA
j_call: TRBJ1-2
v_call: TRBV10-3
cdr3_aa: AISPRDSRYNYGYT

clone_size: few
j_call: TRBJ2-1
v_call: TRBV27
cdr3_aa: ASSSLSRTLAGVENEQF

clone_size: many
j_call: TRBJ2-7
v_call: TRBV27
cdr3_aa: ASSFPPYEQY

clone_size: few
j_call: TRBJ2-5
v_call: TRBV10-3
cdr3_aa: AISDPAAETQY

clone_size: NA
j_call: TRBJ1-1
v_call: TRBV30
cdr3_aa: AWSVRRNRVDTEAF

clone_size: many
j_call: TRBJ2-4
v_call: TRBV3-1
cdr3_aa: ASSQESGGLLTGNIQY

clone_size: NA
j_call: TRBJ2-7
v_call: TRBV13
cdr3_aa: ASSLPGAYEQY

clone_size: NA
j_call: TRBJ2-1
v_call: TRBV30
cdr3_aa: AWSVRLSSYNEQF

clone_size: many
j_call: TRBJ2-5
v_call: TRBV20-1
cdr3_aa: RVAGNQETQY

clone_size: many
j_call: TRBJ2-7
v_call: TRBV5-1
cdr3_aa: ASSKRTLPTYEQY

clone_size: NA
j_call: TRBJ1-1
v_call: TRBV20-1
cdr3_aa: SARVQGFEAF

clone_size: NA
j_call: TRBJ2-3
v_call: TRBV9
cdr3_aa: ASSVLGIAGITDTQY

clone_size: few
j_call: TRBJ1-1
v_call: TRBV7-2
cdr3_aa: ASSLQGGGNTEAF

clone_size: many
j_call: TRBJ2-5
v_call: TRBV20-1
cdr3_aa: SAAQRQGRGGETQY

clone_size: few
j_call: TRBJ1-5
v_call: TRBV4-1
cdr3_aa: ASRYSEDSTNQPQH

clone_size: NA
j_call: TRBJ1-5
v_call: TRBV9
cdr3_aa: ASSVEGGNQPQH

clone_size: NA
j_call: TRBJ1-1
v_call: TRBV19
cdr3_aa: ASSLEFMNTEAF

clone_size: NA
j_call: TRBJ2-1
v_call: TRBV7-9
cdr3_aa: ASIPLAGTYNEQF

clone_size: many
j_call: TRBJ2-1
v_call: TRBV11-2
cdr3_aa: ASSPLEGLGNEQF

clone_size: NA
j_call: TRBJ2-1
v_call: TRBV11-1
cdr3_aa: ASSPGAQNGHEQF

clone_size: many
j_call: TRBJ1-1
v_call: TRBV12-3/TRBV12-4
cdr3_aa: ASSRRRGNTEAF

clone_size: NA
j_call: TRBJ1-2
v_call: TRBV5-5
cdr3_aa: ASSLTWRGNYGYT

clone_size: many
j_call: TRBJ2-1
v_call: TRBV30
cdr3_aa: AWGPRNEQF

clone_size: NA
j_call: TRBJ2-1
v_call: TRBV28
cdr3_aa: ASRRDLSSYNEQF

clone_size: few
j_call: TRBJ2-5
v_call: TRBV5-1
cdr3_aa: ASSLGDFSETQY

clone_size: NA
j_call: TRBJ2-1
v_call: TRBV11-2
cdr3_aa: ASSFGPTEQF

clone_size: few
j_call: TRBJ1-6
v_call: TRBV14
cdr3_aa: ASSQIEGDSPLH

clone_size: NA
j_call: TRBJ1-6
v_call: TRBV20-1
cdr3_aa: SANRGSRYNSPLH

clone_size: NA
j_call: TRBJ1-6
v_call: TRBV10-3
cdr3_aa: AISPRGDNSPLH

clone_size: many
j_call: TRBJ2-7
v_call: TRBV6-6
cdr3_aa: ASSYPGLAEPYEQY

clone_size: NA
j_call: TRBJ2-1
v_call: TRBV2
cdr3_aa: ASSGGLAGVRSSYNEQF

clone_size: NA
j_call: TRBJ1-4
v_call: TRBV7-9
cdr3_aa: ASSPPGQPNEKLF

clone_size: many
j_call: TRBJ2-1
v_call: TRBV11-2
cdr3_aa: ASSPRDSYNEQF

clone_size: many
j_call: TRBJ2-3
v_call: TRBV11-2
cdr3_aa: ASSLVIAGATDTQY

clone_size: few
j_call: TRBJ2-7
v_call: TRBV20-1
cdr3_aa: SARDGQGHEQY

clone_size: NA
j_call: TRBJ1-6
v_call: TRBV12-3/TRBV12-4
cdr3_aa: ASSPGAGGISPLH

clone_size: NA
j_call: TRBJ2-1
v_call: TRBV6-1
cdr3_aa: ASSHGGSSYNEQF

clone_size: NA
j_call: TRBJ2-5
v_call: TRBV7-6
cdr3_aa: ATAAASGRSETQY

clone_size: few
j_call: TRBJ1-2
v_call: TRBV4-1
cdr3_aa: ASSQVYWSNYGYT